The 28 T cell receptor beta chains given below trace back to one sample, sequenced in a study of OX40 agonist ivuxolimab in advanced cancers. Libraries were prepared by immunoSEQ multiplex PCR; TCRdb keeps only in-frame clonotypes and omits some of them. The data show about 48,000 clones, around 90% seen once. The sample was CD4+ or CD8+ T cells sorted from blood, taken in a trial of the OX40 agonist ivuxolimab. The receptor source for this set is an adult with an advanced solid tumor such as melanoma, head and neck, liver or kidney cancer.

This clone appeared a single time. This chain connects TRBV15 to TRBJ2-5; D tentatively reads TRBD1 or TRBD2 (5 bases each). This CDR3 has 15 residues. CDR1 and CDR2 from the germline V gene are LNHNV and YYDKDF (reference sequence). With 5 bases removed from V and 1 base from J, the gap between germline ends came to 14 bases. CDR3 nucleotides: TGTGCCACCAGCCACCCTGGGGGATTCCAAGAGACCCAGTACTTC. It yields the protein CATSHPGGFQETQYF.

This clone was seen just once. The chain has TRBV5-1 and TRBJ2-5; TRBD1 aligns across 7 bases. With V trimmed by 0 bases and J by 2 bases, 4 bases remained unmatched. From germline, CDR1 is SGHRS and CDR2 YFSETQ. This CDR3 has 15 residues. The CDR3 bases are TGCGCCAGCAGCTTGGCCACAGGGGAGCAAGAGACCCAGTACTTC. This codes for CASSLATGEQETQYF.

The chain uses TRBV4-1 and TRBJ2-5, with 8 bases lining up with TRBD2. Unmatched junction bases numbered 2, after V lost 5 bases and J lost 3 bases. Germline V lookup: CDR1 MGHRA, CDR2 YSYEKL. The CDR3 covers 13 residues. CDR3 bases: TGCGCCAGCAGCGCGCGGGGGGAAGAGACCCAGTACTTC. Protein product: CASSARGEETQYF.

This chain uses TRBV2 with TRBJ1-2; D is undetermined. V shed 2 bases and J shed 8 bases, with 6 bases lying between them. The CDR3 is made up of 11 amino acids. Germline CDR1 and CDR2: SNHLY and FYNNEI. Here the CDR3 reads CASSETEGYTF. CDR3 bases: TGTGCCAGCAGTGAAACCGAAGGCTACACCTTC. Drawing the rest from reference TRBV2 and TRBJ1-2, the complete variable domain is EPEVTQTPSHQVTQMGQEVILRCVPISNHLYFYWYRQILGQKVEFLVSFYNNEISEKSEIFDDQFSVERPDGSNFTLKIRSTKLEDSAMYFCASSETEGYTFGSGTRLTVV.

The rearrangement joins TRBV6-6 to TRBJ2-7; D is undetermined. This CDR3 contains 12 residues. Per the germline V gene, CDR1 is MNHNY and CDR2 is SVGAGI (reference sequence). Trimming cost V 1 base and J 6 bases, with 7 bases left between them. The CDR3 spells CASSYFPPEQYF. CDR3 in DNA: TGTGCCAGCAGTTACTTCCCCCCCGAGCAGTACTTC.

V usage is TRBV7-9 and J usage is TRBJ1-3, with D unclear. Trimming took off 0 bases at V and 1 base at J, with 4 bases between the two ends. The germline V gene encodes CDR1 SEHNR and CDR2 FQNEAQ (reference sequence). CDR3 length: 14 amino acids. CDR3 coding DNA: TGTGCCAGCAGCTTAGCCCTTTCTGGAAACACCATATATTTT. Residues: CASSLALSGNTIYF.

This chain uses TRBV5-5 with TRBJ1-1; unclear D gene. The CDR3 loop spans 16 amino acids. Germline CDR1 is SGHKS and CDR2 is YYEKEE (reference sequence). V was cut by 2 bases and J by 0 bases, with 14 bases left in between. The CDR3 spells CASSFPAFRLNTEAFF. The CDR3 coding sequence is TGTGCCAGCAGCTTTCCAGCGTTTCGGCTGAACACTGAAGCTTTCTTT.

The genes are TRBV19 and TRBJ1-5, with 12 bases identical to TRBD1. Unmatched junction bases numbered 12, after V lost 5 bases and J lost 1 base. The germline gives CDR1 LNHDA, CDR2 SQIVND (reference sequence). There are 19 residues in the CDR3. The CDR3 reads CASSSRRGQGALSNQPQHF. CDR3 DNA sequence: TGTGCCAGTAGTTCAAGAAGGGGACAGGGGGCCCTAAGCAATCAGCCCCAGCATTTT. The full variable domain, rest sourced from reference TRBV19 and TRBJ1-5, is DGGITQSPKYLFRKEGQNVTLSCEQNLNHDAMYWYRQDPGQGLRLIYYSQIVNDFQKGDIAEGYSVSREKKESFPLTVTSAQKNPTAFYLCASSSRRGQGALSNQPQHFGDGTRLSIL.

This sequence joins TRBV27 and TRBJ1-1, with D unclear. CDR3 length: 13 amino acids. Trimming removed 6 bases from V and 2 bases from J, with 10 bases in between. Germline V gene lookup returns CDR1 MNHEY and CDR2 SMNVEV (reference sequence). DNA of the CDR3: TGTGCCAGCAGCTATTCAGGAAACACTGAAGCTTTCTTT. Amino acid sequence: CASSYSGNTEAFF.

This chain joins TRBV19 and TRBJ1-3; unclear D gene. Deletions cut 7 bases from V and 1 base from J, with 11 bases between. Germline V gene data show CDR1 as LNHDA and CDR2 as SQIVND (reference sequence). This CDR3 comprises 14 residues. The CDR3 is CASNPGLSGNTIYF. CDR3 nucleotides: TGTGCCAGTAACCCCGGGCTATCTGGAAACACCATATATTTT.

V gene TRBV5-1 combines with J gene TRBJ1-2; D remains ambiguous. Per the germline V gene, CDR1 is SGHRS and CDR2 is YFSETQ. V was cut by 1 base and J by 6 bases, with 10 bases left in between. The CDR3 has 13 amino acids. The CDR3 is CASSLQPIDGYTF. CDR3 DNA: TGCGCCAGCAGCTTGCAACCGATTGATGGCTACACCTTC. The entire variable domain, with the rest obtained from reference TRBV5-1 and TRBJ1-2, is as follows: KAGVTQTPRYLIKTRGQQVTLSCSPISGHRSVSWYQQTPGQGLQFLFEYFSETQRNKGNFPGRFSGRQFSNSRSEMNVSTLELGDSALYLCASSLQPIDGYTFGSGTRLTVV.

The chain couples TRBV6-5 to TRBJ2-1; TRBD2 matches at 7 bases. The ends lost 6 bases at V and 3 bases at J; junction bases unmatched: 8. Germline loops: CDR1 MNHEY, CDR2 SVGAGI. The CDR3 has 15 amino acids. The CDR3: CASRPWGGDYNEQFF. The DNA of the CDR3 is TGTGCCAGCAGGCCGTGGGGAGGGGACTACAATGAGCAGTTCTTC.

The chain combines TRBV25-1 with TRBJ1-1, with D unclear. The CDR3 has 13 residues. V was cut by 5 bases and J by 4 bases, with 11 bases left in between. Germline V lookup: CDR1 MGHDK, CDR2 SYGVNS. The CDR3 reads CASSYGWGTEAFF. In nucleotides, the CDR3 is TGTGCCAGCAGTTACGGGTGGGGCACTGAAGCTTTCTTT.

The chain links TRBV5-4 to TRBJ1-6; D unclear. There are 13 residues in the CDR3. Germline CDR1 SGHNT, CDR2 YYREEE (reference sequence). Trimming left V 0 bases short and J 10 bases short, with 8 bases between. The DNA of the CDR3 is TGTGCCAGCAGCTTGGTAGTCGGCTCACCCCTCCACTTT. Encoded protein: CASSLVVGSPLHF.

The count of this clone is one. The CDR3 coding sequence is TGTGCCAGCAGCTTGGCCCTGAGTGGAAGTTATTCACCCCTCCACTTT. Protein sequence: CASSLALSGSYSPLHF. J is TRBJ1-6 and V is TRBV5-6; D is undetermined. The CDR3 has 16 residues. V gave up 0 bases and J gave up 8 bases, with 15 bases separating them. The germline gives CDR1 SGHDT, CDR2 YYEEEE.

The chain employs TRBV28 and TRBJ1-1, with TRBD1 matching 9 bases. The CDR3 spans 15 residues. The germline V gene encodes CDR1 MDHEN and CDR2 SYDVKM. The junction had 5 bases not matched to a gene; V was cut back by 1 base and J by 5 bases. In DNA, the CDR3 is TGTGCCAGCAGTTTATCCAGGACAGGGGTTACTGAAGCTTTCTTT. It codes for CASSLSRTGVTEAFF.

The chain has TRBV6-1 and TRBJ2-7; 15 positions agree with TRBD2. The J segment lost 6 bases and the V segment lost 4 bases, leaving 4 bases of the junction unmatched. The CDR3 sequence is 15 residues long. CDR1 and CDR2 (germline): MNHNS, SASEGT. The CDR3 bases are TGTGCCAGCAGTGGGACTAGCGGGGGGGCCTCCGAGCAGTACTTC. The encoded protein is CASSGTSGGASEQYF.

The chain recombines TRBV30 with TRBJ1-1, with 7 bases aligning to TRBD1. The CDR3 runs to 11 residues. Germline V gene lookup returns CDR1 GTSNPN and CDR2 SVGIG (reference sequence). Trimming removed 3 bases from V and 10 bases from J; junction bases left unmatched: 5. CDR3 residues: CAWRTGRLAFF. Here the CDR3 DNA reads TGTGCCTGGAGGACAGGGCGATTAGCTTTCTTT.

The J gene is TRBJ1-1, the V gene TRBV5-6; D call uncertain. The CDR3 is made up of 12 amino acids. V gave up 0 bases and J gave up 6 bases, with 6 bases separating them. Germline CDR1 reads SGHDT; CDR2 reads YYEEEE. The CDR3 DNA reads as TGTGCCAGCAGCTTGGATTGGGCTGAAGCTTTCTTT. It translates to CASSLDWAEAFF.

CDR3 coding DNA: TGTGCCAGCTCCCCGGGGGGTCTGACTAGCACAGATACGCAGTATTTT. Translating gives CASSPGGLTSTDTQYF. The chain links TRBV18 to TRBJ2-3; 7 nucleotides line up with TRBD2. Trimming cost V 6 bases and J 0 bases; bases outside gene matches: 9. Germline V gene data show CDR1 as KGHSH and CDR2 as LQKENI. The CDR3 has 16 residues. Combining the CDR3 with reference TRBV18 and TRBJ2-3 gives the whole variable domain NAGVMQNPRHLVRRRGQEARLRCSPMKGHSHVYWYRQLPEEGLKFMVYLQKENIIDESGMPKERFSAEFPKEGPSILRIQQVVRGDSAAYFCASSPGGLTSTDTQYFGPGTRLTVL.

Only one count was recorded for this clone. This chain uses TRBV19 with TRBJ2-1; the D is unclear. The CDR3 is 13 residues long. Germline values: CDR1 LNHDA, CDR2 SQIVND (reference sequence). Trimming shortened V by 5 bases and J by 10 bases, and 15 bases separated the two germline ends. The CDR3 sequence: CASSVLLAREQFF. CDR3 DNA sequence: TGTGCCAGTAGTGTTCTCCTCGCCCGAGAGCAGTTCTTC. Full variable domain (missing parts from reference TRBV19 and TRBJ2-1): DGGITQSPKYLFRKEGQNVTLSCEQNLNHDAMYWYRQDPGQGLRLIYYSQIVNDFQKGDIAEGYSVSREKKESFPLTVTSAQKNPTAFYLCASSVLLAREQFFGPGTRLTVL.

The genes are TRBV11-2 and TRBJ2-3, with 8 bases matching TRBD2. Germline lookup yields CDR1 SGHAT and CDR2 FQNNGV. The J segment lost 5 bases and the V segment lost 5 bases, leaving 12 bases of the junction unmatched. The CDR3 is made up of 16 amino acids. CDR3 sequence (DNA): TGTGCCAGCAGCCAGCGGGACGCCGGGGGGGGAGATACGCAGTATTTT. Its translation: CASSQRDAGGGDTQYF.

This clone was seen once. The chain combines TRBV19 with TRBJ1-4, with D possibly matching TRBD1 (5 bases). Germline V gene sequence: CDR1 LNHDA, CDR2 SQIVND (reference sequence). This CDR3 region has 12 residues. V lost 9 bases to trimming and J lost 7 bases, with 12 bases between them. The CDR3 coding sequence is TGTGCCAGCTCCTTTACAGGTGAAAAACTGTTTTTT. It codes for CASSFTGEKLFF.

This sequence joins TRBV6-5 and TRBJ1-4; D is possibly TRBD1 (5 bases). V was pared by 2 bases and J by 1 base, with 5 bases between. This CDR3 is built from 14 residues. Germline lookup yields CDR1 MNHEY and CDR2 SVGAGI. The CDR3 DNA sequence: TGTGCCAGCAGTTACGGGGGAACTAATGAAAAACTGTTTTTT. Its translation is CASSYGGTNEKLFF.

The chain recombines TRBV4-1 with TRBJ2-1; D gene ambiguous. The ends were cut back, 0 bases at V and 10 bases at J, with 10 bases in the middle. This CDR3 comprises 13 residues. The germline CDR1 and CDR2 sequences are MGHRA and YSYEKL. The CDR3 reads CASSQDRLREQFF. In nucleotides, the CDR3 is TGCGCCAGCAGCCAAGATCGTCTTAGGGAGCAGTTCTTC.

In DNA, the CDR3 is TGTGCCAGCAGTGACAACAGGGGGGCTAATGAAAAACTGTTTTTT. It encodes CASSDNRGANEKLFF. The chain is built from TRBV25-1 and TRBJ1-4; TRBD1 matches 8 bases. The CDR3 length is 15 residues. Trimming removed 3 bases from V and 3 bases from J; junction bases left unmatched: 3. Per the germline V gene, CDR1 is MGHDK and CDR2 is SYGVNS.

This sequence joins TRBV5-5 and TRBJ1-1; no firm D call. CDR1 SGHKS and CDR2 YYEKEE come from the germline V gene (reference sequence). The CDR3 runs to 13 residues. V gave up 0 bases and J gave up 1 base, with 4 bases separating them. The CDR3 loop is CASSLGANTEAFF. CDR3 nucleotide sequence: TGTGCCAGCAGCTTGGGGGCGAACACTGAAGCTTTCTTT.

The rearrangement joins TRBV13 to TRBJ2-7; D may correspond to TRBD1 or TRBD2 (5 bases each). V dropped 5 bases and J dropped 2 bases, with 16 bases sitting between them. This CDR3 comprises 15 residues. CDR1 is PRHDT, CDR2 FYEKMQ, per germline (reference sequence). The CDR3 protein is CASSPTGSGTYEQYV. CDR3 DNA: TGTGCCAGCAGCCCCACAGGATCCGGGACCTACGAGCAGTACGTC.